Presented here are 6 T cell receptor beta chains from one specimen sequenced in a study of long-term antiretroviral therapy in people with HIV. An immunoSEQ assay, version v3.0, was performed at survey level. Libraries were prepared by immunoSEQ multiplex PCR; TCRdb keeps only in-frame clonotypes and omits some of them. The data hold tens of thousands of clones, with approximately 88% observed a single time. The specimen was unsorted PBMCs, collected around 2.8 years after starting antiretroviral therapy. These receptors were collected from a man aged 25-45 years with HIV.

This sequence joins TRBV7-6 and TRBJ2-7; D is uncertain. The CDR3 totals 11 residues. The V and J ends lost 4 bases and 3 bases respectively, with 4 bases between them. Per germline, CDR1 SGHVS and CDR2 FNYEAQ. Here the CDR3 reads CASSSDYEQYF. The CDR3 nucleotides read TGTGCCAGCAGCTCAGACTACGAGCAGTACTTC.

The CDR3 protein is CASSQDRTPNQPQHF. CDR3 bases: TGTGCCAGCAGCCAAGACAGGACCCCCAATCAGCCCCAGCATTTT. The V gene is TRBV7-8, the J gene TRBJ1-5, with D perhaps matching TRBD1 (6 bases). The CDR3 length is 15 residues. V was trimmed by 5 bases and J by 3 bases, leaving 14 bases between them. Per germline, CDR1 SGHVS and CDR2 FQNEAQ.

This clone has more than one count but fewer than ten. The chain carries TRBV6-5 and TRBJ2-2; 8 bases fit TRBD1. The CDR3 has 16 residues. V lost 3 bases and J lost 2; bases outside the gene matches: 5. The germline V gene encodes CDR1 MNHEY and CDR2 SVGAGI. CDR3 in DNA: TGTGCCAGCAGTTATTCGGGACAGGCTAACACCGGGGAGCTGTTTTTT. Protein sequence: CASSYSGQANTGELFF.

This clone turned up a few times. The same CDR3 also results from other DNA sequences found in this sample. The rearrangement joins TRBV10-3 to TRBJ2-1; 8 nucleotides agree with TRBD2. This CDR3 is 11 amino acids long. Germline-derived CDR1 and CDR2 are ENHRY and SYGVKD. After removal of 10 bases from V and 7 bases from J, the junction contained 3 bases not matched to a gene. This CDR3 is CATSGGNEQFF. For the CDR3, the DNA is TGTGCCACCTCGGGGGGGAATGAGCAGTTCTTC.

The chain has TRBV4-1 and TRBJ2-1, with D possibly TRBD1 on 6 matching bases. Trimming removed 3 bases at V and 0 bases at J, with 12 bases between. CDR1 is MGHRA and CDR2 is YSYEKL in the germline V gene. The CDR3 is 16 residues long. This CDR3 is CASSHPTGSSYNEQFF. In DNA form, the CDR3 reads TGCGCCAGCAGCCACCCGACAGGTAGCTCCTACAATGAGCAGTTCTTC.

The chain employs TRBV6-1 and TRBJ1-4, with TRBD1 as a possible D gene (5 bases). Deletions cut 2 bases from V and 6 bases from J, with 16 bases between. The germline gives CDR1 MNHNS, CDR2 SASEGT. The CDR3 totals 16 residues. The CDR3 nucleotides read TGTGCCAGCAGTGAAAAGTCGGGGCAGGGCTATGAAAAACTGTTTTTT. This gives the protein CASSEKSGQGYEKLFF.